The rows below give T cell receptor beta chains drawn from one sample of a study of post-analysis software for immune sequencing data. TCRdb reprocessed the PCR reads with MiXCR, giving one entry per CDR3 protein. Among hundreds of thousands of distinct CDR3 sequences listed, around 60% were seen once. Input material: blood. These receptors were taken from a girl under 10 years old with multiple sclerosis. Both conserved end residues are part of each CDR3. The D gene is left open where the match is weak. Some rows have no size entry. The others give once, few or many, or a class for an expanded clone.

>NA|TRBV2|TRBJ2-7|TRBD1
CASRSGTGTYEQYF
TGTGCCAGCAGATCCGGGACAGGGACGTACGAGCAGTACTTC
>few|TRBV29-1|TRBJ2-1|TRBD1
CSVEGQGSNEQFF
TGCAGCGTTGAGGGACAGGGGAGCAATGAGCAGTTCTTC
>once|TRBV10-3|TRBJ2-5|NA
CAISERVETQYF
TGTGCCATCAGTGAGAGAGTGGAGACCCAGTACTTC
>few|TRBV7-9|TRBJ2-5|NA
CASSSPGPERETQYF
TGTGCCAGCAGCTCCCCGGGCCCAGAGCGAGAGACCCAGTACTTC
>NA|TRBV21-1|TRBJ2-7|NA
CASSKRSPSYEQYF
TGTGCCAGCAGCAAGAGGTCCCCCTCCTACGAGCAGTACTTC
>few|TRBV7-2|TRBJ2-7|NA
CASSPRAGVAYEQYF
TGTGCCAGCAGCCCCCGAGCAGGGGTGGCCTACGAGCAGTACTTC
>NA|TRBV7-2|TRBJ2-5|NA
CASSLAGDETQYF
TGTGCCAGCAGCTTAGCGGGGGATGAGACCCAGTACTTC
>NA|TRBV29-1|TRBJ2-3|NA
CSVESRGPTDTQYF
TGCAGCGTTGAATCCAGGGGCCCCACAGATACGCAGTATTTT
>once|TRBV9|TRBJ2-5|NA
CTSSPATGGLGETQYF
TGTACCAGCAGCCCCGCAACCGGGGGGCTTGGCGAGACCCAGTACTTC
>once|TRBV7-9|TRBJ2-1|TRBD1
CASSIQGAWIHEQFF
TGTGCCAGCAGCATCCAGGGGGCGTGGATTCATGAGCAGTTCTTC
>few|TRBV20-1|TRBJ2-5|NA
CSAREGGNQETQYF
TGCAGTGCTAGAGAAGGGGGAAACCAAGAGACCCAGTACTTC